This T cell receptor beta chain was sequenced in a study of human T cells and chemical hapten exposure. At the level of the study: Patients, mostly women, had alopecia areata, alopecia totalis or alopecia universalis. Overall study results and limits: Expanded TCRs showed more large CDR3 clusters than pre-sensitization or healthy control sets.

CDR1 is MDHEN, CDR2 SYDVKM, per germline. V was pared by 7 bases and J by 7 bases, with 11 bases between. This CDR3 comprises 12 residues. Using its own MiXCR run on the RACE reads, TCRdb lists one record per CDR3 protein. The table lists fewer than 300,000 distinct CDR3 sequences, around 7.3% of them singletons. To note about this clonotype: The antigen is not known.

As for time point: pre-sensitization, week 0. Noted treatment: therapeutic diphenylcyclopropenone sensitization with weekly scalp DPC. Blood draws came first, before each patch test. Unfractionated whole blood was the source of the extracted total RNA. The clonotype comes from a man between 18 and 35 years old with alopecia areata. Some clones in this sample may be carry-over from other donors' samples. V is TRBV28 and J is TRBJ1-5; the D is unclear. The specimen was whole blood, collected in connection with sensitization to the hapten diphenylcyclopropenone (DPC). The CDR3 nucleotides read TGTGCCAGCACCTCCGATTTCCAGCCCCAGCATTTT. It encodes CASTSDFQPQHF.